The clone carrying this TCR beta chain was observed many times. TCRdb itself ran the RT-PCR reads through MiXCR, one entry per CDR3 protein. The sample has 500,000 or so distinct CDR3 sequences, 15% to 20% seen once; the top ten hold 3%. The ends were cut back, 7 bases at V and 5 bases at J, with 8 bases in the middle. This CDR3 region has 11 residues. These data originate in a study of response to subunit inactivated influenza vaccine. The chain combines TRBV12-3 or TRBV12-4 with TRBJ2-5, with D tentatively TRBD2 (5 bases). The starting material was CD4+ T cells sorted from PBMCs, obtained 23 months after vaccination. The sequence was obtained from a man between 50 and 69 years old who received an inactivated influenza vaccine. In DNA, the CDR3 is TGTGCCAGCACCCGAGGGGAGACCCAGTACTTC. This codes for CASTRGETQYF.